This is a list of T cell receptor beta chains from one sample in a study of T cells in Graves' hyperthyroidism and ophthalmopathy. TCRdb redid the calling of the multiplex PCR reads with MiXCR, one entry per CDR3 protein. The data contain 350,000 to 450,000 distinct CDR3 sequences, approximately 18% of them seen just once; the ten biggest clones take up almost 35%. Sequenced sample: blood. The receptors originated from a woman aged 25-40 years with Graves' hyperthyroidism that later progressed to Graves' ophthalmopathy. Both conserved end residues are part of each CDR3. The D gene is left open where the match is weak. Not all rows give a size; the values are once, few, many and, for expanded clones, a class.

j_call | v_call | clone_size | d_call | cdr3_aa | cdr3_nt
TRBJ2-1 | TRBV7-2 | many | - | CASSLQGVRAGNEQFF | TGTGCCAGCAGCTTACAAGGGGTCAGGGCGGGCAATGAGCAGTTCTTC
TRBJ2-3 | TRBV7-2 | - | - | CASKLRPSTDAQYF | TGCGCCAGTAAACTTCGGCCAAGCACAGATGCGCAGTATTTT
TRBJ2-7 | TRBV10-3 | few | - | CAISSPQDPAPEQYF | TGTGCCATCAGCTCCCCCCAGGATCCAGCCCCCGAGCAGTACTTC
TRBJ1-5 | TRBV19 | many | - | CASSISGVASNQPQHF | TGTGCCAGTAGTATTTCGGGGGTGGCTAGCAATCAGCCCCAGCATTTT
TRBJ1-5 | TRBV27 | many | - | CASSLLGDSNQPQHF | TGTGCCAGCAGTTTATTAGGGGATAGCAATCAGCCCCAGCATTTT
TRBJ1-6 | TRBV5-1 | many | TRBD1 | CASSPAGTGRNSPLHF | TGCGCCAGCAGCCCGGCCGGGACAGGGCGGAATTCACCCCTCCACTTT
TRBJ2-5 | TRBV6-1 | many | - | CASSHHLTGEGETQYF | TGTGCCAGCAGCCACCATCTTACAGGGGAGGGAGAGACCCAGTACTTC
TRBJ2-2 | TRBV28 | many | - | CASSPHSGRLRGTGELFF | TGTGCCAGCAGTCCACACTCTGGCCGCTTGCGAGGCACCGGGGAGCTGTTTTTT
TRBJ2-3 | TRBV20-1 | - | TRBD2 | CSARLGLAGDRDTQYF | TGCAGTGCTAGGTTGGGACTAGCGGGAGATCGAGATACGCAGTATTTT
TRBJ1-2 | TRBV28 | - | - | CASSSQLRGGGYTF | TGTGCCAGCAGTTCCCAATTGCGGGGTGGTGGCTACACCTTC
TRBJ2-3 | TRBV2 | many | - | CASSDLVADTQYF | TGTGCCAGCAGTGATCTCGTGGCAGATACGCAGTATTTT
TRBJ1-2 | TRBV2 | many | - | CASSEGGYGYTF | TGTGCCAGCAGTGAGGGTGGCTATGGCTACACCTTC
TRBJ1-2 | TRBV2 | - | - | CASRHGYGYTF | TGTGCCAGCCGGCACGGATATGGCTACACCTTC
TRBJ2-6 | TRBV2 | once | - | CANDISSSGANVLTF | TGTGCCAACGACATTAGCTCCTCTGGGGCCAACGTCCTGACTTTC
TRBJ2-7 | TRBV4-2 | - | TRBD1 | CASSQPPGGHSYEQYF | TGTGCCAGCAGCCAACCCCCAGGGGGACACTCCTACGAGCAGTACTTC
TRBJ2-1 | TRBV20-1 | few | TRBD1 | CSAKRTGILGTYNEQFF | TGCAGTGCTAAACGGACAGGGATTTTAGGAACCTACAATGAGCAGTTCTTC
TRBJ2-1 | TRBV28 | many | TRBD1 | CASSYAGTGDYNEQFF | TGTGCCAGCAGTTACGCGGGGACAGGGGACTACAATGAGCAGTTCTTC
TRBJ1-4 | TRBV2 | few | TRBD1 | CASRRQGGITNEKLFF | TGTGCCAGCAGACGACAGGGTGGGATAACTAATGAAAAACTGTTTTTT
TRBJ2-7 | TRBV27 | many | - | CASSRGGAGPGEQYF | TGTGCCAGCAGTAGAGGGGGTGCGGGACCAGGCGAGCAGTACTTC
TRBJ2-5 | TRBV6-1 | many | - | CASSFQRAETQYF | TGTGCCAGCAGTTTCCAGAGGGCAGAGACCCAGTACTTC
TRBJ2-1 | TRBV2 | - | TRBD2 | CASSDRGGGNEQFF | TGTGCCAGCAGTGATCGGGGGGGAGGCAATGAGCAGTTCTTC
TRBJ2-1 | TRBV5-6 | few | - | CASSLGGAAPNEQFF | TGTGCCAGCAGTCTGGGGGGGGCAGCGCCTAATGAGCAGTTCTTC
TRBJ2-2 | TRBV30 | few | - | CAWSLGTTNTGELFF | TGTGCCTGGAGCCTCGGGACAACGAACACCGGGGAGCTGTTTTTT
TRBJ2-7 | TRBV15 | many | - | CATSRLCPGRPNYEQYF | TGTGCCACCAGCAGACTCTGTCCGGGACGACCTAACTACGAGCAGTACTTC
TRBJ1-6 | TRBV4-1 | - | TRBD1 | CASSQGQRSYNSPLHF | TGCGCCAGCAGCCAGGGACAGCGCTCCTATAATTCACCCCTCCACTTT
TRBJ1-1 | TRBV19 | many | - | CASSPGSPRNTEAFF | TGTGCCAGTAGTCCCGGCAGCCCCCGGAACACTGAAGCTTTCTTT
TRBJ2-2 | TRBV6-1 | many | - | CASSELRTNTGELFF | TGTGCCAGCAGTGAGTTGAGGACGAACACCGGGGAGCTGTTTTTT
TRBJ2-5 | TRBV20-1 | - | - | CSADSGRTQETQYF | TGCAGTGCGGACTCAGGACGGACTCAAGAGACCCAGTACTTC
TRBJ2-3 | TRBV5-1 | - | - | CASSLARVADTQYF | TGCGCCAGCAGCTTGGCGAGAGTCGCAGATACGCAGTATTTT
TRBJ2-3 | TRBV5-1 | many | TRBD2 | CASSLAGAGGSTDTQYF | TGCGCCAGCAGCTTGGCCGGTGCGGGAGGGAGCACAGATACGCAGTATTTT
TRBJ2-5 | TRBV20-1 | many | - | CSAPGTPRTQYF | TGCAGTGCGCCTGGGACTCCCCGAACCCAGTACTTC
TRBJ1-5 | TRBV11-2 | - | - | CASSLGTSNQPQHF | TGTGCCAGCAGCTTAGGAACGAGCAATCAGCCCCAGCATTTT
TRBJ2-1 | TRBV7-9 | many | - | CASSPPDPEYNEQFF | TGTGCCAGCAGCCCTCCAGATCCAGAGTACAATGAGCAGTTCTTC
TRBJ2-2 | TRBV5-1 | many | TRBD1 | CASSQTGTGELFF | TGCGCCAGCAGCCAGACAGGGACCGGGGAGCTGTTTTTT
TRBJ1-3 | TRBV10-3 | - | - | CAISGRGGATGNTIYF | TGTGCCATCAGTGGTCGGGGGGGCGCGACTGGAAACACCATATATTTT